Described below is a single T cell receptor beta chain sequence and its context. This clone has just a few counts. The antigen it recognizes is unknown. No much larger clonotype is one base removed from it; base qualities were not supplied. These data originate in a study of OX40 agonist ivuxolimab in advanced cancers. Background for the entire study: Ivuxolimab was a fully human IgG2 agonistic monoclonal antibody targeting the costimulatory receptor OX40 (CD134). The point of sequencing TCRbeta in the periphery was to test whether ivuxolimab changed TCR sequence diversity and drove clonal T-cell expansion. Of the approximately 50 patients in dose escalation, about 20 had hepatocellular carcinoma, about 15 had melanoma, 9 had renal cell carcinoma and 9 had head and neck cancer. Intravenous ivuxolimab was administered to patients every 2 weeks at six dose levels: 0.01, 0.1, 0.3, 1.5, 3 and 10 mg/kg. The paper describes the monotherapy dose-escalation part (N of about 54 patients) of the phase I trial of ivuxolimab. In the dose-escalation cohort, 82.7% of patients were male, and the mean age was approximately 60 years, with a range of about 23 to 85. Partial responses occurred in three dose-escalation patients, of whom one had hepatocellular carcinoma and two had cutaneous melanoma. Prior anti-PD-1, anti-PD-L1 or anti-CTLA-4 therapy was permitted, and checkpoint inhibitors had been received by 40% to 50% of dose-escalation patients.

The paper's findings and limits, for the study overall: After ivuxolimab, more expanded clones were found on average in CD8+ T cells than in CD4+ T cells. Low levels of normalized T-cell clonal expansion were also seen in some nonresponding patients. Partial responders in the 0.1-3.0 mg/kg groups had among the lowest normalized peripheral clonal expansion, especially among CD8+ T cells. Antigen specificity was not determined for the clonally expanded peripheral T cells. At doses of 0.1 to 3.0 mg/kg, clonal expansion of both CD4+ and CD8+ T cells in blood was seen between baseline and week 6.

The trial excluded patients who had a history of autoimmune disease or were on systemic immunosuppression. Peripheral blood for TCR sequencing was collected from all dose cohorts at baseline, on cycle 4 day 1, and on cycle 7 day 1. Samples came from an open-label, multicenter, first-in-human phase I dose-escalation trial of ivuxolimab. Adults with locally advanced or metastatic head and neck squamous cell, hepatocellular, melanoma or renal cell carcinoma were enrolled in the trial. Before TCR sequencing, CD4+ T cells and CD8+ T cells were sorted from peripheral blood as separate populations. Genomic DNA was isolated from the sorted cells so that the TCRbeta CDR3 region could be sequenced. TCRbeta CDR3 regions were sequenced using the immunoSEQ Assay. TCRdb provides this immuneACCESS table in a form limited to in-frame rearrangements. Some clones are lacking; in checked studies, under half of them reflect an unresolved V gene, and why the rest are absent is not known. The sample has about 14,000 clones on record, more than 75% of them singletons. The top ten clones comprise 40% to 50% of the sample.

This clonotype originated in an adult with an advanced solid tumor such as melanoma, head and neck, liver or kidney cancer. The input for sequencing was CD4+ or CD8+ T cells sorted from blood, taken in a trial of the OX40 agonist ivuxolimab.

The CDR3 region: CASSLRLAADTQYF. The nucleotide sequence is given as TGTGCCAGCAGTCTCCGACTAGCGGCAGATACGCAGTATTTT. Recombination linked TRBV2 to TRBJ2-3; a stretch of 9 junction bases matches TRBD2. CDR1 is given as SNHLY and CDR2 as FYNNEI, both from the germline V gene. The CDR3 runs 14 amino acids, cysteine and phenylalanine included. Of the read, only the CDR3 DNA is kept; its 42 bases are in frame from base 1. Relative to germline, V is missing 5 bases and J is missing 4 bases, with 4 bases of the junction outside any gene match.